This T cell receptor beta chain was identified during a study of shared clonotypes between healthy human individuals. Clones were sequenced by immunoSEQ multiplex PCR, and TCRdb holds only the in-frame ones, with some missing. This sample yields some 2,400,000 clones, of which approximately 96% are seen a single time; 0.13% belongs to the top ten. The CDR3 has 18 amino acids. After removal of 4 bases from V and 2 bases from J, the junction contained 7 bases not matched to a gene. Germline CDR1 SNHLY, CDR2 FYNNEI. The TCR originated in a man between 18 and 29 years old in good health. The specimen sequenced was naive CD4+ T cells sorted from blood. Subset given: CD45RA+ positively selected. The chain combines TRBV2 with TRBJ2-6; 11 bases map to TRBD2. The chain's CDR3 is CASSAQTSGVTGANVLTF. CDR3 DNA sequence: TGTGCCAGCAGTGCCCAGACTAGCGGGGTAACTGGGGCCAACGTCCTGACTTTC.